These 2 T cell receptor beta chains came from one sample sequenced in a study of blood T cell repertoires in COVID-19. Sequenced by immunoSEQ multiplex PCR; TCRdb stores in-frame clones only, minus some. Here the sample spans 170,000 or so clones, over 75% being singletons. The material sequenced was peripheral blood. The receptor set was obtained from a man between 70 and 80 years old with active or convalescent COVID-19.

This clone was detected only once. The chain joins TRBV7-9 to TRBJ1-1, with D perhaps TRBD1 (5 bases). The CDR3 consists of 14 residues. V lost 3 bases and J lost 1, with 9 bases in between. Germline V gene lookup returns CDR1 SEHNR and CDR2 FQNEAQ (reference sequence). CDR3 sequence reads: CASSFQGGNTEAFF. The CDR3 DNA reads TGTGCCAGCAGCTTCCAGGGAGGGAACACTGAAGCTTTCTTT. The full variable domain, in which reference TRBV7-9 and TRBJ1-1 provide the parts outside the CDR3, is DTGVSQNPRHKITKRGQNVTFRCDPISEHNRLYWYRQTLGQGPEFLTYFQNEAQLEKSRLLSDRFSAERPKGSFSTLEIQRTEQGDSAMYLCASSFQGGNTEAFFGQGTRLTVV.

The V and J genes are TRBV2 and TRBJ2-7, with a tentative D call TRBD2 (5 bases). The CDR3 consists of 15 residues. Trimming removed 7 bases at V and 3 bases at J, with 19 bases between. Germline V gene sequence: CDR1 SNHLY, CDR2 FYNNEI. CDR3: CASTPWAGFFYEQYF. The CDR3 DNA sequence: TGTGCCAGCACTCCCTGGGCGGGCTTTTTCTACGAGCAGTACTTC. The variable domain in full, with the rest retrieved from reference TRBV2 and TRBJ2-7, is EPEVTQTPSHQVTQMGQEVILRCVPISNHLYFYWYRQILGQKVEFLVSFYNNEISEKSEIFDDQFSVERPDGSNFTLKIRSTKLEDSAMYFCASTPWAGFFYEQYFGPGTRLTVT.